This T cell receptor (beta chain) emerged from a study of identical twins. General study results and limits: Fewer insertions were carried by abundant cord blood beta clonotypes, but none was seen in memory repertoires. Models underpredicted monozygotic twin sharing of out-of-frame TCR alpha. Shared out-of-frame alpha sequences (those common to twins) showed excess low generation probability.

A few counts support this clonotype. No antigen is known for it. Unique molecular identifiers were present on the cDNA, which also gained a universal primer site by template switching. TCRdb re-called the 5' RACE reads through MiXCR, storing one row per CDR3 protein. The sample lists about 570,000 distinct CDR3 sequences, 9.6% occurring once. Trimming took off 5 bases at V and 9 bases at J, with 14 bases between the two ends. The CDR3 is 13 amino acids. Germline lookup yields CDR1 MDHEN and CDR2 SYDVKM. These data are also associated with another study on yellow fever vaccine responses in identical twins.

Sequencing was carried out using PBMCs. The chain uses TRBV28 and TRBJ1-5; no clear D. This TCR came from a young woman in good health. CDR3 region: CASSQHPRSPQHF. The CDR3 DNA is TGTGCCAGCAGTCAACACCCTCGTTCGCCCCAGCATTTT.